This T cell receptor beta chain was recorded in a study of T-cell memory formation after mild COVID-19. As for the study in general: Clusters were largely donor specific.

Study-wide points: SARS-CoV-2 specificity was not confirmed for second-wave clones peaking on day 37.

Remarks on this clonotype: The antigen remains undetermined.

TCRdb ran MiXCR on the 5' RACE reads and lists one entry per CDR3 protein. Found here are 550,000 to 600,000 distinct CDR3 sequences, about 18% of them singletons; the top ten hold about 7.4%. The CDR3 sequence is 14 residues long. CDR1 and CDR2 from the germline V gene are LGHNA and YSLEER. V shed 0 bases and J 4 bases; nucleotides not matched to a gene: 1. The source of this sequence is an adult woman who had mild COVID-19 (a few samples of this study predate the infection). Cell type and time point are not known. The chain combines TRBV4-3 with TRBJ2-7; 9 nucleotides line up with TRBD2. Sequencing used PBMCs or a T cell subset sorted from them (not recorded which). CDR3 nucleotides: TGCGCCAGCAGCCAAGAGACTAGCGGTTACGAGCAGTACTTC. Its translation is CASSQETSGYEQYF.